Following are 14 T cell receptor beta chains from one sample sequenced in a study of vaccination and CD4 T cells after COVID-19. The study sequenced cultured CD4+ T cell DNA using the Oncomine TCR Beta short-read assay. Each CDR3 protein is one row after TCRdb ran MiXCR on the PCR reads. This table holds roughly 9,200 distinct CDR3 sequences, 40% to 50% found once. Treatment of the sample: roughly ten-day PBMC culture with coronavirus spike peptide pools or control peptides (ViraFEST assay). The unexposed donor provided CD4+ T cells, which were taken before the COVID-19 pandemic (2011-2018). Their specific antigens are unknown. The sequenced material came from CD4+ T cells from blood, cultured in vitro. The receptors originated from a human donor in good health.

The chain joins TRBV5-4 to TRBJ2-2, with 8 bases aligning to TRBD2. This CDR3 has 17 amino acids. Germline values: CDR1 SGHNT, CDR2 YYREEE (reference sequence). V was pared by 2 bases and J by 5 bases, with 11 bases of the junction left unmatched. CDR3 nucleotide sequence: TGTGCCAGCAGCTTTAGGGTACTAGCGGATGGGACCGGGGAGCTGTTTTTT. Translating gives CASSFRVLADGTGELFF.

This clonotype showed up just once. J is TRBJ2-2 and V is TRBV11-3; D is unclear. Germline V gene data show CDR1 as SGHNT and CDR2 as YENEEA. This CDR3 comprises 14 residues. Trimming stripped 1 base from V and 3 bases from J, with 6 bases between. This chain's CDR3 is CASSLGRDTGELFF. DNA for the CDR3: TGTGCCAGCAGCTTAGGAAGGGACACCGGGGAGCTGTTTTTT.

V usage is TRBV19 and J usage is TRBJ2-3, with 10 bases that match TRBD2. The CDR3 has 14 amino acids. From germline, CDR1 is LNHDA and CDR2 SQIVND (reference sequence). The junction had 2 bases not matched to a gene; V was cut back by 7 bases and J by 1 base. The DNA of the CDR3 is TGTGCCAGTAAGCGGGGGGGACGCACAGATACGCAGTATTTT. It encodes CASKRGGRTDTQYF.

The V call is TRBV4-1, the J call TRBJ1-3, with 10 bases that match TRBD1. Trimming removed 4 bases from V and 7 bases from J; junction bases left unmatched: 7. CDR1 and CDR2 (germline): MGHRA, YSYEKL. The CDR3 runs 15 residues. CDR3 DNA: TGCGCCAGCAGCCTTACCGGGACAGGGGTTAACACCATATATTTT. Translated: CASSLTGTGVNTIYF.

The chain couples TRBV6-5 to TRBJ1-1, with D possibly being TRBD1 (5 bases). CDR1 and CDR2 from the germline V gene are MNHEY and SVGAGI. Trimming took 0 bases from V and 5 from J, leaving 16 bases between them. The CDR3 is 16 amino acids. The CDR3 DNA sequence: TGTGCCAGCAGTTACTCGAAATTTGGGGGTATAACTGAAGCTTTCTTT. It yields the protein CASSYSKFGGITEAFF.

About this clonotype: It may be a read error: a sequence one base away is much more abundant. The chain is built from TRBV7-9 and TRBJ1-4, with D perhaps TRBD1 (6 bases). Trimming left V 2 bases short and J 5 bases short, with 12 bases between. The CDR3 spans 15 residues. Germline V lookup: CDR1 SEHNR, CDR2 FQNEAQ (reference sequence). CDR3 nucleotides: TGTGCCAGCAGCTTAACCCAGGGGCCGAATGAAAAACTGTTTTTT. It is translated as CASSLTQGPNEKLFF.

The rearrangement uses TRBV12-3 or TRBV12-4 and TRBJ2-7; tentative D call: TRBD1 (6 bases). The CDR3 spans 15 residues. Trimming took off 3 bases at V and 1 base at J, with 13 bases between the two ends. In nucleotides, the CDR3 is TGTGCCAGCAGTTTGAGGGGAAGGGGGTCCTACGAGCAGTACTTC. Its protein is CASSLRGRGSYEQYF.

The chain's CDR3 is CASSLTREAFF. DNA for the CDR3: TGTGCCAGCAGTTTAACCAGGGAGGCTTTCTTT. This chain joins TRBV28 and TRBJ1-1, with D perhaps matching TRBD1 (5 bases). Trimming shortened V by 2 bases and J by 11 bases, and 9 bases separated the two germline ends. Germline CDR1 MDHEN, CDR2 SYDVKM. This CDR3 is built from 11 residues.

The genes are TRBV6-5 and TRBJ2-7, with a weak D call TRBD1 (5 bases). Germline loops: CDR1 MNHEY, CDR2 SVGAGI. The CDR3 covers 14 residues. Between the trimmed V and J ends, which lost 4 bases and 3 bases, there was a span of 13 bases. The CDR3 DNA reads TGTGCCAGCAGTTTCTCCCCCAGGGTCTACGAGCAGTACTTC. It translates to CASSFSPRVYEQYF.

V usage is TRBV6-5 and J usage is TRBJ1-6; D uncertain. In germline, CDR1 is MNHEY, CDR2 SVGAGI. The V end was cut by 2 bases, the J end by 11 bases, with 13 bases between. The CDR3 sequence is 14 residues long. Here the CDR3 reads CASSYIGNRAPLHF. CDR3 nucleotides: TGTGCCAGCAGTTACATAGGGAATAGGGCACCCCTCCACTTT.

This clonotype was seen only a few times. The chain is built from TRBV11-2 and TRBJ1-1, with D possibly TRBD1 on 5 matching bases. V lost 1 base, J lost 2 bases, and 8 bases lay in between. This CDR3 is built from 14 residues. Germline V gene lookup returns CDR1 SGHAT and CDR2 FQNNGV. The CDR3 nucleotides read TGTGCCAGCAGCTTAGTTAGGGGCAACACTGAAGCTTTCTTT. It encodes CASSLVRGNTEAFF. The full variable domain, with the rest looked up from reference TRBV11-2 and TRBJ1-1, is EAGVAQSPRYKIIEKRQSVAFWCNPISGHATLYWYQQILGQGPKLLIQFQNNGVVDDSQLPKDRFSAERLKGVDSTLKIQPAKLEDSAVYLCASSLVRGNTEAFFGQGTRLTVV.

This chain joins TRBV10-3 and TRBJ2-2, with D possibly matching TRBD2 (5 bases). This CDR3 is 14 amino acids long. V dropped 7 bases and J dropped 4 bases, with 13 bases sitting between them. CDR1 is ENHRY, CDR2 SYGVKD, per germline. CDR3 protein: CAIKKGESTGELFF. The CDR3 DNA is TGTGCCATCAAGAAGGGAGAGAGCACCGGGGAGCTGTTTTTT.

This clonotype was seen only a few times. The chain combines TRBV27 with TRBJ2-7, with 7 bases fitting TRBD1. Trimming took 8 bases from V and 6 from J; bases not matched to a gene: 10. This CDR3 is built from 13 residues. Looked up from germline, CDR1 is MNHEY and CDR2 is SMNVEV (reference sequence). CDR3 residues: CASSPRQGTEQYF. In DNA, the CDR3 is TGTGCCAGCTCTCCCCGACAGGGCACCGAGCAGTACTTC.

This clonotype appeared once. CDR3 sequence (DNA): TGCAGTGCAGACCCTAGCGCACAATCCTACAATGAGCAGTTCTTC. It translates to CSADPSAQSYNEQFF. The chain recombines TRBV20-1 with TRBJ2-1; TRBD2 might be the D (6 bases). In germline, CDR1 is DFQATT, CDR2 SNEGSKA (reference sequence). The CDR3 spans 15 residues. Trimming pared 6 bases from V and 1 base from J, leaving 16 bases between.